The 24 T cell receptor beta chains below were found in one sample sequenced in a study of CD8+ T cells in alopecia areata. Reverse transcribed after extraction, RNA yielded cDNA as the sequencing template. The data were produced by immunoSEQ multiplex PCR, yet TCRdb's version contains in-frame clones alone and is incomplete. The profile shows some 170,000 clones, about 66% of them singletons. Sequencing was performed on CD8+ T cells sorted from blood, taken at week 0. These receptors all stem from a human donor with alopecia areata.

The chain recombines TRBV5-1 with TRBJ2-5, with 8 bases matching TRBD2. Unmatched junction bases numbered 8, after V lost 3 bases and J lost 4 bases. The CDR3 runs to 15 residues. Germline V lookup: CDR1 SGHRS, CDR2 YFSETQ. The CDR3 loop reads CASSSSGGPTETQYF. In nucleotides, the CDR3 is TGCGCCAGCAGCTCCTCGGGGGGGCCAACAGAGACCCAGTACTTC.

The chain recombines TRBV19 with TRBJ1-2; D remains ambiguous. V was cut by 7 bases and J by 4 bases, with 4 bases left in between. The CDR3 is made up of 10 amino acids. Per germline, CDR1 LNHDA and CDR2 SQIVND (reference sequence). The CDR3 DNA sequence: TGTGCCAGTAAGGCCTATGGCTACACCTTC. Amino acids: CASKAYGYTF.

Here the CDR3 reads CSVEDGTGESYEQYF. The CDR3 region has the DNA TGCAGCGTTGAAGATGGGACAGGGGAGTCATACGAGCAGTACTTC. V is TRBV29-1 and J is TRBJ2-7, with TRBD1 matching 10 bases. Germline V gene lookup returns CDR1 SQVTM and CDR2 ANQGSEA. Germline trimming cut 0 bases from V and 4 bases from J; bases unmatched to any gene: 6. The CDR3 extends over 15 amino acids.

This chain connects TRBV7-9 to TRBJ1-1; 9 nucleotides align to TRBD1. V trimming: 4 bases; J trimming: 3 bases; junction bases outside the gene matches: 9. This CDR3 comprises 16 residues. The germline CDR1 and CDR2 sequences are SEHNR and FQNEAQ (reference sequence). The CDR3 sequence is CASSSTHRGLDTEAFF. In nucleotides, the CDR3 is TGTGCCAGCAGCTCGACTCACAGGGGGCTGGACACTGAAGCTTTCTTT.

The CDR3 region has the DNA TGTGCCAGCAGATCGGCTCGCTCCTACGAGCAGTACTTC. It translates to CASRSARSYEQYF. The J gene is TRBJ2-7, the V gene TRBV7-9, with no clear D. The CDR3 totals 13 residues. Deletions cut 6 bases from V and 0 bases from J, with 9 bases between. Germline V gene sequence: CDR1 SEHNR, CDR2 FQNEAQ (reference sequence).

A few counts support this clone. Different DNA sequences within this sample yield the same CDR3. This sequence joins TRBV29-1 and TRBJ1-1; D might be TRBD1 (6 bases). Germline-derived CDR1 and CDR2 are SQVTM and ANQGSEA. The V end lost 1 base, the J end lost 8 bases, and 8 bases lay between the germline ends. This CDR3 is 11 amino acids long. The CDR3 sequence is CSVEGGLEAFF. The CDR3 coding sequence is TGCAGCGTTGAAGGGGGGCTCGAAGCTTTCTTT. Full variable domain (remainder filled in from reference TRBV29-1 and TRBJ1-1): SAVISQKPSRDICQRGTSLTIQCQVDSQVTMMFWYRQQPGQSLTLIATANQGSEATYESGFVIDKFPISRPNLTFSTLTVSNMSPEDSSIYLCSVEGGLEAFFGQGTRLTVV.

The chain employs TRBV6-5 and TRBJ2-7; 9 nucleotides align to TRBD1. Germline CDR1 and CDR2: MNHEY and SVGAGI. The CDR3 extends over 14 amino acids. J lost 2 bases, V lost 6 bases, and 5 bases had no gene match. This chain's CDR3 is CASSSGQGPYEQYF. CDR3 nucleotide sequence: TGTGCCAGCAGCTCAGGACAGGGGCCCTACGAGCAGTACTTC.

This chain links TRBV7-9 with TRBJ2-2; D uncertain. V was cut by 0 bases and J by 1 base, with 6 bases left in between. The CDR3 length is 15 residues. Germline CDR1 is SEHNR and CDR2 is FQNEAQ (reference sequence). CDR3 sequence reads: CASSLAWENTGELFF. The CDR3 bases are TGTGCCAGCAGCTTAGCTTGGGAGAACACCGGGGAGCTGTTTTTT.

This chain uses TRBV25-1 with TRBJ2-1; D not certain. Germline assignment: CDR1 MGHDK and CDR2 SYGVNS. The CDR3 totals 14 residues. Trimming removed 1 base at V and 1 base at J, with 5 bases between. The CDR3 reads CASSESRSYNEQFF. CDR3 sequence (DNA): TGTGCCAGCAGTGAATCTCGGTCCTACAATGAGCAGTTCTTC.

This chain connects TRBV5-6 to TRBJ2-2; TRBD1 agrees at 11 bases. Per germline, CDR1 SGHDT and CDR2 YYEEEE. Losses at the gene ends were 3 bases for V and 4 bases for J; bases not matched to a gene: 2. The CDR3 is made up of 15 amino acids. CDR3 sequence: CASSWGTGGTGELFF. CDR3 in DNA: TGTGCCAGCAGCTGGGGGACAGGGGGCACCGGGGAGCTGTTTTTT.

The V call is TRBV11-3, the J call TRBJ2-5; D tentatively fits TRBD1 or TRBD2 (6 bases each). The germline CDR1 and CDR2 sequences are SGHNT and YENEEA. Trimming left V 5 bases short and J 1 base short, with 11 bases between. CDR3 length: 14 residues. The DNA for the CDR3 is TGTGCCAGCAGCCTGGGGGGCGGCCAAGAGACCCAGTACTTC. This translates into CASSLGGGQETQYF.

Here the CDR3 reads CASSETSGGPTETQYF. The CDR3 DNA reads TGTGCCAGCAGCGAAACTAGCGGGGGGCCGACGGAGACCCAGTACTTC. The gene calls are TRBV14 and TRBJ2-5, with 12 bases lining up with TRBD2. This CDR3 contains 16 residues. V lost 5 bases and J lost 5; bases outside the gene matches: 9. Germline assignment: CDR1 SGHDN and CDR2 FVKESK.

This clone was observed a single time. CDR3 residues: CSVRGTVETGELFF. The CDR3 DNA follows: TGCAGCGTACGTGGGACAGTCGAAACCGGGGAGCTGTTTTTT. This chain links TRBV29-1 with TRBJ2-2, with 7 bases identical to TRBD1. Germline trimming cut 6 bases from V and 5 bases from J; bases unmatched to any gene: 9. Germline CDR1 SQVTM, CDR2 ANQGSEA. The CDR3 length is 14 residues.

V and J are TRBV13 and TRBJ2-1; TRBD2 agrees at 16 bases. The ends lost 6 bases at V and 0 bases at J; junction bases unmatched: 8. In germline, CDR1 is PRHDT, CDR2 FYEKMQ (reference sequence). The CDR3 is 19 residues long. This chain's CDR3 is CASRGIGTSGGASYNEQFF. The CDR3, as DNA: TGTGCCAGCAGAGGCATCGGGACTAGCGGGGGGGCCTCCTACAATGAGCAGTTCTTC.

The genes are TRBV7-9 and TRBJ2-7; a possible D gene is TRBD1 (5 bases). The CDR3 sequence is 14 residues long. V was cut by 5 bases and J by 6 bases, with 17 bases left in between. Germline V CDR1 and CDR2: SEHNR, FQNEAQ (reference sequence). CDR3 sequence (DNA): TGTGCCAGCAGCCTAGACCGACTGGGGCTCGAGCAGTACTTC. Translating gives CASSLDRLGLEQYF.

The chain carries TRBV13 and TRBJ2-7, with D possibly being TRBD2 (5 bases). This CDR3 is built from 16 residues. In germline, CDR1 is PRHDT, CDR2 FYEKMQ (reference sequence). The V end lost 4 bases, the J end lost 2 bases, and 18 bases lay between the germline ends. This CDR3 is CASSSFLEAGTYEQYF. CDR3 DNA: TGTGCCAGCAGCTCCTTCTTAGAGGCCGGGACCTACGAGCAGTACTTC. The full variable domain, completed using reference TRBV13 and TRBJ2-7, is AAGVIQSPRHLIKEKRETATLKCYPIPRHDTVYWYQQGPGQDPQFLISFYEKMQSDKGSIPDRFSAQQFSDYHSELNMSSLELGDSALYFCASSSFLEAGTYEQYFGPGTRLTVT.

Turning to this clone: One end of the junction varies from germline; a read error may be responsible. The rearrangement links TRBV7-7 to TRBJ2-2; 9 positions match TRBD2. The germline CDR1 and CDR2 sequences are SSHAT and FNYEAQ (reference sequence). The CDR3 is 18 amino acids. This CDR3 is CASSLEISGGDNTGELFF. For the CDR3, the DNA is TGTGCTAGCAGCTTAGAGATTAGCGGGGGTGACAACACCGGGGAGCTGTTTTTT.

The table lists this clone with a count of one. V and J are TRBV27 and TRBJ1-5, with 9 bases that match TRBD1. The junction had 4 bases not matched to a gene; V was cut back by 6 bases and J by 7 bases. Looked up from germline, CDR1 is MNHEY and CDR2 is SMNVEV (reference sequence). CDR3 length: 13 residues. CDR3 in DNA: TGTGCCAGCAGGGGACAGGGCGGCCAGCCCCAGCATTTT. Its translation: CASRGQGGQPQHF.

This clone was seen only once. The CDR3 is CSVRLGMEQFF. The CDR3, as DNA: TGCAGCGTTCGTCTAGGAATGGAGCAGTTCTTC. This chain uses TRBV29-1 with TRBJ2-1; D remains ambiguous. CDR1 SQVTM and CDR2 ANQGSEA come from the germline V gene. The CDR3 is 11 amino acids. With 5 bases removed from V and 10 bases from J, the gap between germline ends came to 12 bases.

The chain has TRBV12-5 and TRBJ1-6; the D is unclear. The CDR3 runs 13 residues. Germline V gene data show CDR1 as LGHNT and CDR2 as FRNRAP. V lost 1 base, J lost 10 bases, and 8 bases lay in between. This CDR3 is CASGLDPGSPLHF. DNA of the CDR3: TGTGCTAGTGGTTTGGACCCGGGCTCACCCCTCCACTTT.

V gene TRBV19 combines with J gene TRBJ1-5; 7 bases match TRBD1. The CDR3 length is 15 residues. Germline V CDR1 and CDR2: LNHDA, SQIVND (reference sequence). V was clipped by 5 bases and J by 4 bases; unmatched bases: 8. CDR3 in DNA: TGTGCCAGTAGTCCCAGGCTCAGGGGGAATCAGCCCCAGCATTTT. Translating gives CASSPRLRGNQPQHF.

The chain employs TRBV5-6 and TRBJ2-7; D tentatively fits TRBD1 or TRBD2 (5 bases each). The V gene lost 3 bases and the J gene lost 3 bases, with 16 bases spanning the gap. This CDR3 region has 15 residues. CDR1 SGHDT and CDR2 YYEEEE come from the germline V gene. CDR3 in amino acids: CASSWGTAGHYEQYF. Here the CDR3 DNA reads TGTGCCAGCAGCTGGGGGACGGCAGGGCACTACGAGCAGTACTTC.

This CDR3 reads CASSLGATDYGYTF. The CDR3 DNA sequence: TGTGCCAGCAGCTTAGGGGCGACTGATTATGGCTACACCTTC. J is TRBJ1-2 and V is TRBV7-6; the D is unclear. The germline gives CDR1 SGHVS, CDR2 FNYEAQ. Trimming pared 1 base from V and 5 bases from J, leaving 11 bases between. This CDR3 has 14 amino acids. Full variable domain (missing parts from reference TRBV7-6 and TRBJ1-2): GAGVSQSPRYKVTKRGQDVALRCDPISGHVSLYWYRQALGQGPEFLTYFNYEAQQDKSGLPNDRFSAERPEGSISTLTIQRTEQRDSAMYRCASSLGATDYGYTFGSGTRLTVV.

The rearrangement joins TRBV9 to TRBJ2-5; 11 positions match TRBD1. V shed 4 bases, J shed 4 bases, and the junction held 6 bases outside the gene matches. The CDR3 spans 15 residues. Germline CDR1 reads SGDLS; CDR2 reads YYNGEE. The CDR3 spells CASSPGTGGTETQYF. CDR3 bases: TGTGCCAGCAGCCCCGGGACAGGGGGGACAGAGACCCAGTACTTC.